This TCR beta chain was sequenced in a study of cytomegalovirus exposure and HLA in healthy donors. Study-level findings and limits: Later analysis identified a missense DCLRE1C variant that was linked to TCR beta V- and J-gene trimming.

Researchers ran the PCR with 60 Vbeta and 13 Jbeta primers. Sequencing was performed with immunoSEQ multiplex PCR; in TCRdb, only in-frame clones are kept and a portion is missing. Seen here are under 100,000 clones, about 9.5% observed once, and the top ten hold around 24%. Worth noting for this clone: Its antigen remains unidentified.

This CDR3 region has 16 residues. Germline loops: CDR1 MNHNS, CDR2 SASEGT. The junction had 3 bases not matched to a gene; V was cut back by 2 bases and J by 0 bases. The chain couples TRBV6-1 to TRBJ2-1, with 8 bases lining up with TRBD1. The source material was PBMCs. This sequence originates from a man aged 55 to 70 in good health and CMV-seropositive. Here the CDR3 reads CASSETGGLSYNEQFF. Here the CDR3 DNA reads TGTGCCAGCAGTGAAACAGGGGGACTCTCCTACAATGAGCAGTTCTTC.